The TCR beta chain described here comes from a study of beta chain features in type 1 diabetes (dated by TCRdb to between 2017 and 2018). Some background on the complete study: No differences in mean age, gender distribution, total cell number or subset yield were found between patients and healthy donors. A total of 107,917,701 sorted cells were examined across all samples, and RNA yield correlated strongly with the number of cells per subset. In the study, TCRB repertoires of sorted circulating CD4+ T cell subsets from recently diagnosed type 1 diabetes patients were compared with those of matched healthy donors. Regulatory and stem cell-like memory subsets were isolated from only 8 patients and roughly 8 healthy donors, whereas naive and central memory subsets came from all 30 or so donors. On the study overall, not on this receptor specifically: Because the HLA sub-analyses included only small numbers of individuals, any influence of HLA type on TCRB rearrangement was left unresolved. The naive, central memory and regulatory TCRB repertoires appeared to resemble one another more closely among patients than among healthy donors. Because cDNA was sequenced instead of genomic DNA, activated cells with high expression could be over-represented, although the groups did not differ in activation or CD3 levels. Patients with type 1 diabetes made fewer insertions and deleted more nucleotides at VDJ recombination sites, implying thymic rearrangement abnormalities. Type 1 diabetes patients showed a moderate but significant shortening of TCRB CDR3 length in all four CD4+ subsets. Shorter templates might have been favored by PCR, but patient and control samples were amplified and corrected together, so both groups would have been affected equally by any skew.

Each donor gave one peripheral blood draw, roughly 110 mL on average, collected into heparinised tubes. A BD FACSAria II was used to sort naive, central memory, regulatory and stem cell-like memory CD4+ T cells with a panel that included CD45RO, CCR7, CD25, CD127, CD95 and CD27. Purity was above 95% for every sorted population. PBMCs were isolated immediately by Lymphoprep density gradient centrifugation and stained directly without culture. Samples were stained and sorted in pairs, with one healthy donor and one patient per experiment, so that batch effects were minimized. The germline ends are 11 bases apart after V is trimmed by 0 bases and J by 12 bases. Taken from cysteine to phenylalanine, the CDR3 has 12 residues. Of the read, only the CDR3 DNA is kept; its 36 bases are in frame from base 1. Taken from the germline V gene (reference sequence), the CDR1 and CDR2 loops are GTSNPN and SVGIG. The High Capacity cDNA Reverse Transcription Kit was used to reverse transcribe all of the isolated RNA, meaning that expressed TCRB transcripts were what got sequenced. Naive, central memory and regulatory T cell samples underwent deep immunoSEQ sequencing, averaging roughly 3.3 million total reads per sample. Sorted cells were lysed in RLT buffer and RNA was extracted with DNase-treated RNeasy Micro or Mini kits, depending on cell number. Each cell subset was processed on its own to prevent cross-contamination, while patient and healthy donor samples were processed together. Using the immunoSEQ multiplex PCR, TCRB sequences were amplified from cDNA into 87-bp fragments spanning the CDR3 region. Amplicons were sequenced on the Illumina HiSeq platform. Processing in the source paper ran as follows. Synthetic template baselines were used to correct PCR bias computationally, reads within Hamming distance 2 were collapsed, and singletons that could not be merged were discarded. Reads were aligned to IMGT to assign V, D and J genes, CDR3 length, and insertions or deletions at six rearrangement sites. Within each subset, clonotype counts were normalized to the number of sorted cells before true diversity and Gini coefficients were calculated with the tcR R package. Repertoire sharing was quantified using the overlap coefficient calculated on TCRB nucleotide sequences. This is the immuneACCESS table as TCRdb keeps it, with only in-frame sequences that have V and J called. A part of the clones is gone; compared with another copy, unresolved V genes explain less than half, and the rest is unexplained. That table furnishes V, J and clone size, whereas the DNA furnished D and trimming. In all, the sample holds more than 95,000 clones, and 17% of those were seen once. Together, the top ten hold around 2.5% of the sample.

Points on this clone: The specificity of this receptor is unknown. Per-base quality was not reported, and no clone a single base away is much larger than it.

Sequenced input: central memory CD4+ T cells from blood. This sequence uses TRBV30 and TRBJ1-4; D gene: possibly TRBD1, on 5 matching bases. The TCR originated in a man aged 18 to 29 with type 1 diabetes. The nucleotide sequence is TGTGCCTGGAGTGTGGGACCCCAGGAACTGTTTTTT. Translated, this is CAWSVGPQELFF. The CDR3 plus the reference TRBV30 and TRBJ1-4 genes for the other parts give the full variable domain: SQTIHQWPATLVQPVGSPLSLECTVEGTSNPNLYWYRQAAGRGLQLLFYSVGIGQISSEVPQNLSASRPQDRQFILSSKKLLLSDSGFYLCAWSVGPQELFFGSGTQLSVL.